The sequence of this T cell receptor beta chain was determined in a study of blood T cell repertoires in COVID-19. Repertoires were generated with immunoSEQ multiplex PCR, while TCRdb's copy carries only in-frame clones and drops some. This sample has about 200,000 clones, with roughly 91% found just once. Everyone who took part was about 18 to 90 years old, and they came from 20 to 25 US areas. Participant-reported clinical history was the basis for cohort assignment. Per the germline V gene, CDR1 is SGHTA and CDR2 is FQGNSA. This CDR3 comprises 15 residues. J gave up 5 bases and V 9 bases, and 7 bases lay outside the gene matches.

Sequences were obtained from PBMCs or T cells enriched from blood (not recorded which). The rearrangement links TRBV7-2 to TRBJ2-2, with 12 positions matching TRBD2. This receptor was taken from a woman younger than 45 with acute COVID-19. CDR3 DNA: TGTGCCAGTCTAGCGGGGGGGCGCCGGACCGGGGAGCTGTTTTTT. Amino acid sequence: CASLAGGRRTGELFF.